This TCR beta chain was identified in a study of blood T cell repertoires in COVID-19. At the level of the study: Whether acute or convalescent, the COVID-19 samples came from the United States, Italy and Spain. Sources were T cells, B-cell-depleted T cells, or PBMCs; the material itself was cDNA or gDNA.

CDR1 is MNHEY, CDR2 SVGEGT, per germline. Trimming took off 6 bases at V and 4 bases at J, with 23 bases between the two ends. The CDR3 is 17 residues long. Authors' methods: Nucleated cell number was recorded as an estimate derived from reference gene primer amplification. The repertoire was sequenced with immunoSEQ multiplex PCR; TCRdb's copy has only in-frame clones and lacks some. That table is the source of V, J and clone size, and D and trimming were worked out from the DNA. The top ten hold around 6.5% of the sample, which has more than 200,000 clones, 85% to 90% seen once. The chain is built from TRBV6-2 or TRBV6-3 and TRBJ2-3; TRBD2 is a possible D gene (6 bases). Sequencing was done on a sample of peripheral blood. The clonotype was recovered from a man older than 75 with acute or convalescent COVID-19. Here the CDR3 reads CASSPQNPGRISDTQYF. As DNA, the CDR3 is TGTGCCAGCAGCCCCCAAAACCCGGGGAGGATCTCAGATACGCAGTATTTT.